This entry describes one TCR beta chain. What it recognizes is unknown. The limits of the CDR3 on the DNA are not certain, so only TCRdb's listed CDR3 is given. The data stem from a study of T-cell memory formation after mild COVID-19. From 5'RACE with constant-segment primers came TCR alpha and TCR beta cDNA libraries that carried sample barcodes and UMIs. TCRdb ran MiXCR on the 5' RACE reads and lists one entry per CDR3 protein. The data show roughly 600,000 distinct CDR3 sequences, over 15% seen once. The study, taken as a whole, reports: While clones contracting from day 15 to 85 were balanced between CD4 and CD8, later expanders leaned CD4+. Clonal second-wave expansions that peaked on day 37 had unconfirmed SARS-CoV-2 specificity. Pre-infection memory already had some responding clones, implying cross-reactive memory joined.

From its first to its last residue, the CDR3 has 13 amino acids. CDR1 SNHLY and CDR2 FYNNEI come from the germline V gene. The sequenced sample consisted of PBMCs or a T cell subset sorted from them (not recorded which). This receptor was obtained from an adult woman who had mild COVID-19 (a few samples of this study predate the infection). Cell type and time point are not known. The chain has TRBV2 and TRBJ2-3; TRBD1 is the table's D call and was not checked against the DNA. The CDR3 sequence: CASQEVGGGTRDF.